Shown below are 24 T cell receptor beta chains from a single sample sequenced in a study of early stage breast cancer tumors. Clones were read by immunoSEQ multiplex PCR, and TCRdb kept only the in-frame ones, dropping some. Among tens of thousands of clones, 78% were seen once, and the ten largest hold roughly 3.5%. Input material: blood. These receptors came from a person aged 40-50 years with breast cancer.

This chain connects TRBV7-3 to TRBJ2-3; 7 bases align to TRBD2. The CDR3 has 16 amino acids. The V segment lost 2 bases and the J segment 0 bases; nucleotides outside the gene matches: 5. The germline V gene has CDR1 SGHTA and CDR2 FQGTGA. The CDR3: CASSLSLASSTDTQYF. CDR3 nucleotides: TGTGCCAGCAGCTTATCACTAGCGTCTAGCACAGATACGCAGTATTTT.

V gene TRBV6-1 combines with J gene TRBJ1-1, with D perhaps TRBD1 (5 bases). The CDR3 consists of 14 residues. Germline-derived CDR1 and CDR2 are MNHNS and SASEGT. Trimming left V 5 bases short and J 0 bases short, with 10 bases between. The CDR3 nucleotides are TGTGCCAGCAGTCCGACCAGGGTGAACACTGAAGCTTTCTTT. Translation: CASSPTRVNTEAFF.

V gene TRBV7-2 combines with J gene TRBJ2-5, with D tentatively TRBD2 (5 bases). Trimming left V 3 bases short and J 8 bases short, with 13 bases between. CDR1 is SGHTA, CDR2 FQGNSA, per germline. This CDR3 comprises 13 residues. CDR3 sequence (DNA): TGTGCCAGCAGCTTTGTAGAAGGAGGAACCCAGTACTTC. Residues: CASSFVEGGTQYF.

This sequence joins TRBV5-5 and TRBJ1-5; D gene uncertain. The V and J ends lost 1 base and 4 bases respectively, with 6 bases between them. This CDR3 contains 13 residues. In germline, CDR1 is SGHKS, CDR2 YYEKEE (reference sequence). The CDR3 loop is CASSLNQNQPQHF. The CDR3, as DNA: TGTGCCAGCAGCTTGAACCAGAATCAGCCCCAGCATTTT.

The table lists this clone with a count of one. The sample holds other DNA sequences that translate to the same CDR3. The V and J genes are TRBV28 and TRBJ2-7; D is unresolved. Germline values: CDR1 MDHEN, CDR2 SYDVKM. CDR3 length: 12 residues. V was trimmed by 3 bases and J by 0 bases, leaving 3 bases between them. CDR3 coding DNA: TGTGCCAGCAGTTTGAGCTCCTACGAGCAGTACTTC. This codes for CASSLSSYEQYF. Using reference TRBV28 and TRBJ2-7 for the parts outside the CDR3, the full variable domain is DVKVTQSSRYLVKRTGEKVFLECVQDMDHENMFWYRQDPGLGLRLIYFSYDVKMKEKGDIPEGYSVSREKKERFSLILESASTNQTSMYLCASSLSSYEQYFGPGTRLTVT.

The genes are TRBV19 and TRBJ2-1; TRBD2 aligns across 11 bases. With 7 bases clipped from V and 5 bases from J, the junction kept 7 bases outside the gene matches. The CDR3 is 15 amino acids. Germline assignment: CDR1 LNHDA and CDR2 SQIVND (reference sequence). CDR3 loop: CASTQTSGVNNEQFF. The CDR3 region has the DNA TGTGCCAGTACTCAGACTAGCGGGGTTAACAATGAGCAGTTCTTC.

This clone was found a few times. The genes are TRBV6-1 and TRBJ1-1; weak D call: TRBD1 (5 bases). This CDR3 contains 13 residues. CDR1 is MNHNS and CDR2 is SASEGT in the germline V gene. Trimming stripped 8 bases from V and 1 base from J, with 11 bases between. CDR3 sequence (DNA): TGTGCCAGCCGATATGACAGGAACACTGAAGCTTTCTTT. Its translation: CASRYDRNTEAFF.

This sequence joins TRBV11-2 and TRBJ1-1; D not certain. CDR1 is SGHAT, CDR2 FQNNGV, per germline. Trimming left V 5 bases short and J 0 bases short, with 22 bases between. The CDR3 runs to 18 residues. The CDR3 loop is CASSPDTLILPMNTEAFF. DNA for the CDR3: TGTGCCAGCAGCCCCGACACGCTGATTCTGCCGATGAACACTGAAGCTTTCTTT. The variable domain in full, with the rest retrieved from reference TRBV11-2 and TRBJ1-1, is EAGVAQSPRYKIIEKRQSVAFWCNPISGHATLYWYQQILGQGPKLLIQFQNNGVVDDSQLPKDRFSAERLKGVDSTLKIQPAKLEDSAVYLCASSPDTLILPMNTEAFFGQGTRLTVV.

This clone was found once. The chain employs TRBV4-1 and TRBJ2-5; possible D gene TRBD2, 6 bases. The CDR3 has 15 residues. The germline V gene has CDR1 MGHRA and CDR2 YSYEKL. Trimming took off 1 base at V and 5 bases at J, with 14 bases between the two ends. The CDR3 nucleotides read TGCGCCAGCAGCCAAGGATCCGGGAGCGCGGAGACCCAGTACTTC. Protein: CASSQGSGSAETQYF.

The chain carries TRBV7-9 and TRBJ1-2, with unresolved D. The V end lost 3 bases, the J end lost 2 bases, and 13 bases lay between the germline ends. Germline V gene sequence: CDR1 SEHNR, CDR2 FQNEAQ (reference sequence). The CDR3 covers 15 residues. The CDR3 loop is CASSFDGGLNYGYTF. The DNA of the CDR3 is TGTGCCAGCAGCTTTGACGGAGGTTTAAACTATGGCTACACCTTC.

V usage is TRBV4-1 and J usage is TRBJ1-1; 8 bases line up with TRBD1. The germline V gene has CDR1 MGHRA and CDR2 YSYEKL. Germline trimming cut 3 bases from V and 0 bases from J; bases unmatched to any gene: 6. The CDR3 runs to 16 residues. The CDR3 nucleotides read TGCGCCAGCAGCCACAGACAGGGGAGCATGAACACTGAAGCTTTCTTT. Protein sequence: CASSHRQGSMNTEAFF.

This chain connects TRBV19 to TRBJ2-7, with 8 nucleotides matching TRBD1. CDR3 size: 15 residues. From germline, CDR1 is LNHDA and CDR2 SQIVND (reference sequence). V shed 7 bases and J 0 bases; nucleotides not matched to a gene: 8. The DNA for the CDR3 is TGTGCCAGTACCCCGGGACAGGCTGCCTCCTACGAGCAGTACTTC. This translates into CASTPGQAASYEQYF.

The V gene is TRBV25-1, the J gene TRBJ1-1; TRBD1 might be the D (5 bases). The CDR3 runs 16 residues. V lost 2 bases and J 1 base, leaving 14 bases between the germline ends. Germline lookup yields CDR1 MGHDK and CDR2 SYGVNS. In DNA, the CDR3 is TGTGCCAGCAGTGAAAGTACGGGACGGCAGAACACTGAAGCTTTCTTT. Its protein is CASSESTGRQNTEAFF.

The chain joins TRBV5-1 to TRBJ2-2; no firm D call. CDR3 size: 12 residues. With 2 bases removed from V and 7 bases from J, the gap between germline ends came to 6 bases. Germline V gives CDR1 SGHRS, CDR2 YFSETQ. The CDR3 reads CASSLYIGELFF. The CDR3 DNA sequence: TGCGCCAGCAGCTTATACATCGGGGAGCTGTTTTTT. Filled out from reference TRBV5-1 and TRBJ2-2, the complete variable domain reads KAGVTQTPRYLIKTRGQQVTLSCSPISGHRSVSWYQQTPGQGLQFLFEYFSETQRNKGNFPGRFSGRQFSNSRSEMNVSTLELGDSALYLCASSLYIGELFFGEGSRLTVL.

The chain has TRBV7-9 and TRBJ2-2, with TRBD2 identical over 9 bases. Germline trimming cut 11 bases from V and 3 bases from J; bases unmatched to any gene: 7. CDR3 length equals 14 residues. From germline, CDR1 is SEHNR and CDR2 FQNEAQ (reference sequence). The CDR3 protein is CAGKTSGDTGELFF. The DNA of the CDR3 is TGTGCCGGAAAGACTAGCGGCGACACCGGGGAGCTGTTTTTT.

The rearrangement links TRBV4-1 to TRBJ2-2; D is undetermined. This CDR3 spans 14 amino acids. CDR1 is MGHRA, CDR2 YSYEKL, per germline. V was pared by 2 bases and J by 0 bases, with 4 bases between. The CDR3 here is CASSQQANTGELFF. The CDR3 nucleotides are TGCGCCAGCAGCCAACAAGCGAACACCGGGGAGCTGTTTTTT.

This clone was detected only a few times. The rearrangement links TRBV5-5 to TRBJ2-7, with D perhaps TRBD2 (6 bases). Germline CDR1 and CDR2: SGHKS and YYEKEE (reference sequence). The V gene lost 4 bases and the J gene lost 0 bases, with 11 bases spanning the gap. This CDR3 is built from 14 residues. The CDR3 sequence is CASSIPSASYEQYF. For the CDR3, the DNA is TGTGCCAGCAGCATTCCTAGCGCCTCCTACGAGCAGTACTTC.

This clone appeared a few times. The chain recombines TRBV10-1 with TRBJ2-1, with TRBD2 matching 9 bases. In germline, CDR1 is WNHNN, CDR2 SYGVQD (reference sequence). Trimming removed 6 bases from V and 2 bases from J; junction bases left unmatched: 5. The CDR3 loop spans 15 amino acids. CDR3 DNA: TGCGCCAGCAGCCCCAAGCGGGAGGCCTACAATGAGCAGTTCTTC. This encodes CASSPKREAYNEQFF.

This chain connects TRBV6-5 to TRBJ2-3, with a possible D match to TRBD2 (6 bases). Germline CDR1 and CDR2: MNHEY and SVGAGI. V was trimmed by 4 bases and J by 11 bases, leaving 13 bases between them. The CDR3 length is 12 residues. The CDR3: CASSSALGGQYF. CDR3 bases: TGTGCCAGCAGTTCGGCCTTGGGGGGGCAGTATTTT.

The chain links TRBV23-1 to TRBJ2-3, with D perhaps being TRBD1 or TRBD2 (5 bases each). TRBV23-1 is noted as an ORF with a role that remains uncertain. The CDR3 contains 15 residues. V was clipped by 5 bases and J by 4 bases, with 16 bases between them. The CDR3 sequence is CASSTLGPRADTQYF. The CDR3 DNA is TGCGCCAGCAGTACCCTGGGACCCCGCGCAGATACGCAGTATTTT.

This sequence joins TRBV18 and TRBJ2-4; TRBD1 or TRBD2 may be the D gene (5 bases each). The CDR3 is made up of 13 amino acids. Trimming left V 3 bases short and J 8 bases short, with 11 bases between. CDR1 is KGHSH and CDR2 is LQKENI in the germline V gene. CDR3 sequence (DNA): TGTGCCAGCTCACCCGGGGCGGCGGACATTCAGTACTTC. Its translation: CASSPGAADIQYF.

The chain is built from TRBV9 and TRBJ2-3; TRBD2 aligns across 7 bases. V gave up 0 bases and J gave up 1 base; unmatched junction bases: 14. The CDR3 is 19 amino acids. Looked up from germline, CDR1 is SGDLS and CDR2 is YYNGEE. Here the CDR3 reads CASSVAGAGRLRGTDTQYF. Written as DNA, the CDR3 is TGTGCCAGCAGCGTAGCGGGAGCGGGAAGACTGAGGGGCACAGATACGCAGTATTTT.

V usage is TRBV29-1 and J usage is TRBJ2-1, with no clear D. V gave up 0 bases and J gave up 6 bases, with 9 bases separating them. CDR3 length equals 13 residues. Germline lookup yields CDR1 SQVTM and CDR2 ANQGSEA. The CDR3 coding sequence is TGCAGCGTTGAAGAATGGACGGGCAATGAGCAGTTCTTC. This translates into CSVEEWTGNEQFF.

This rearrangement joins TRBV11-2 to TRBJ2-3; D remains ambiguous. This CDR3 region has 15 residues. The germline V and J ends were trimmed by 4 bases and 0 bases, with 11 bases remaining between them. CDR1 and CDR2 from the germline V gene are SGHAT and FQNNGV. CDR3: CASSWRITSTDTQYF. CDR3 DNA: TGTGCCAGCAGCTGGCGGATAACAAGCACAGATACGCAGTATTTT.